This entry concerns a single TCR beta chain. Germline CDR1 reads KGHSH; CDR2 reads LQKENI. The CDR3 is 15 residues long. Trimming cost V 7 bases and J 5 bases; bases outside gene matches: 12. These data belong to a study of beta chain features in type 1 diabetes. Expressed TCRB transcripts were sequenced because the entire RNA isolate underwent reverse transcription. Here immunoSEQ multiplex PCR was the method, and the copy in TCRdb shows in-frame clones only, minus some. Counted here are approximately 400,000 clones, roughly 15% occurring once; the ten biggest clones make up approximately 0.02%. This TCR was sampled from a woman in her late teens or twenties in good health. Sequencing used naive CD4+ T cells from blood. V usage is TRBV18 and J usage is TRBJ2-5; 8 nucleotides agree with TRBD1. The CDR3 DNA reads as TGTGCCAGCTGGCCTGGGACAGGACGGCGGGAGACCCAGTACTTC. Its protein is CASWPGTGRRETQYF.